Each of the 17 T cell receptor beta chains below was sequenced from the same sample in a study of T-cell reconstitution after alpha-beta-depleted transplantation in children (dated by TCRdb to 2016 to 2017). Receptor libraries were prepared by PCR. Sequencing instrument: Illumina HiSeq 2500. TCR library preparation used molecular barcoding, with unique molecular identifiers applied to normalize quantification of the TCRbeta repertoire. TCRdb's own reprocessing of the public reads used fastp at Q25 and MiXCR and kept productive beta chains. Each entry merges the rows of one CDR3 protein and shows their most common DNA and genes. This sample is represented by 200,000 to 250,000 distinct CDR3 sequences; 6.5% to 9% of them were singletons. Of the sample, 5% to 8% is held by the ten largest clones. Taken with the paper, the label for treatment or condition translates to: allogeneic hematopoietic cell transplantation with graft depleted of TCRalphabeta T cells and CD19 B cells.

This sample comprised PBMCs, mostly from graft donor cells, obtained 180 days after TCRalphabeta/CD19-depleted stem cell transplant. The receptor source for this set is a male patient aged 5 to 17 who had a stem cell transplant for acute lymphoblastic leukemia, so the T cells may come from the graft donor.

This clonotype was seen at least ten times. The chain recombines TRBV12-3 or TRBV12-4 with TRBJ1-1; TRBD1 agrees at 7 bases. The length of the CDR3 is 13 residues. V lost 6 bases to trimming and J lost 6 bases; unmatched junction nucleotides: 7. The chain's CDR3 is CASRMGQSAEAFF. The CDR3 region has the DNA TGTGCCAGCAGAATGGGACAGTCGGCTGAAGCTTTCTTT.

The sample holds many counts of this clonotype. Written as DNA, the CDR3 is TGTGCCAGCTCACCTTCCAGGGGGAACGAGCAGTACTTC. This encodes CASSPSRGNEQYF. The genes are TRBV18 and TRBJ2-7; 7 bases are a match to TRBD1. Germline-derived CDR1 and CDR2 are KGHSH and LQKENI. J gave up 5 bases and V 3 bases, and 4 bases lay outside the gene matches. There are 13 residues in the CDR3.

This clonotype was seen ten or more times. The CDR3 DNA is TGTGCCAGCATTCAGGGGAGTCTGTTCTTC. As protein: CASIQGSLFF. J is TRBJ2-1 and V is TRBV12-3 or TRBV12-4; D might be TRBD1 (6 bases). V lost 7 bases to trimming and J lost 15 bases, with 13 bases between them. The CDR3 is made up of 10 amino acids.

This clonotype showed up many times. The chain links TRBV7-2 to TRBJ1-1, with TRBD1 matching over 7 bases. The junction had 8 bases not matched to a gene; V was cut back by 2 bases and J by 5 bases. From germline, CDR1 is SGHTA and CDR2 FQGNSA. The CDR3 covers 15 residues. The DNA of the CDR3 is TGTGCCAGCAGCTTACAGGGGGGTTGGGGTACTGAAGCTTTCTTT. Its protein product is CASSLQGGWGTEAFF.

This clonotype was detected ten times or more. V is TRBV11-2 and J is TRBJ2-6; TRBD1 agrees at 10 bases. Trimming removed 4 bases from V and 2 bases from J; junction bases left unmatched: 11. Germline assignment: CDR1 SGHAT and CDR2 FQNNGV. The CDR3 covers 19 residues. The CDR3 here is CASSWRRGQGRTGANVLTF. The CDR3 DNA is TGTGCCAGCAGCTGGCGGCGGGGACAGGGGAGAACTGGGGCCAACGTCCTGACTTTC. Together with reference TRBV11-2 and TRBJ2-6, the CDR3 gives the full variable domain: EAGVAQSPRYKIIEKRQSVAFWCNPISGHATLYWYQQILGQGPKLLIQFQNNGVVDDSQLPKDRFSAERLKGVDSTLKIQPAKLEDSAVYLCASSWRRGQGRTGANVLTFGAGSRLTVL.

Ten or more counts support this clonotype. Its ends do not fully match the called genes, so a read error is possible. This chain connects TRBV25-1 to TRBJ2-5; D may match TRBD1 or TRBD2 (6 bases each). Germline lookup yields CDR1 MGHDK and CDR2 SYGVNS. CDR3 size: 14 residues. The CDR3 protein is CASSSIRGQGTQYF. As DNA, the CDR3 is TGTGCCAGCAGTTCAATACGGGGGCAAGGGACCCAGTACTTC.

This clonotype was seen ten or more times. The rearrangement links TRBV7-9 to TRBJ1-2; D might be TRBD1 (6 bases). The CDR3 has 14 amino acids. Trimming left V 3 bases short and J 8 bases short, with 16 bases between. CDR1 is SEHNR and CDR2 is FQNEAQ in the germline V gene (reference sequence). Here the CDR3 reads CASSFQGGRRGYTF. The DNA for the CDR3 is TGTGCCAGCAGCTTTCAAGGGGGGCGTCGGGGCTACACCTTC.

The gene calls are TRBV18 and TRBJ2-7; D remains ambiguous. The germline V and J ends were trimmed by 3 bases and 2 bases, with 11 bases remaining between them. CDR3 length: 14 amino acids. In germline, CDR1 is KGHSH, CDR2 LQKENI. The CDR3, as DNA: TGTGCCAGCTCACCCCGACTGGGGACCTACGAGCAGTACTTC. Residues: CASSPRLGTYEQYF.

This clonotype was seen repeatedly, ten times or more. J is TRBJ1-2 and V is TRBV7-2; D gene uncertain. V lost 0 bases and J lost 4, with 15 bases in between. The germline V gene has CDR1 SGHTA and CDR2 FQGNSA. There are 16 residues in the CDR3. The CDR3 DNA reads TGTGCCAGCAGCTTAGCGAATTCAGCTGAGGGCTATGGCTACACCTTC. Its protein product is CASSLANSAEGYGYTF.

This clonotype was counted at least ten times. The V call is TRBV9, the J call TRBJ2-4, with TRBD1 matching over 9 bases. The V gene's germline CDR1 is SGDLS and CDR2 YYNGEE. The CDR3 runs to 13 residues. The J segment lost 5 bases and the V segment lost 7 bases, leaving 4 bases of the junction unmatched. The CDR3 sequence: CASWDRAENIQYF. CDR3 DNA: TGTGCCAGCTGGGACAGGGCCGAAAACATTCAGTACTTC.

Many counts were recorded for this clonotype. This sequence joins TRBV27 and TRBJ2-7; tentative D call: TRBD2 (6 bases). The CDR3 covers 17 residues. V lost 4 bases, J lost 0 bases, and 19 bases lay in between. Germline CDR1 and CDR2: MNHEY and SMNVEV (reference sequence). DNA of the CDR3: TGTGCCAGCAGTTCGTCCCTTTGGGGGGACCACTCCTACGAGCAGTACTTC. It codes for CASSSSLWGDHSYEQYF.

This clonotype was counted at least ten times. The chain uses TRBV29-1 and TRBJ1-1; D unclear. The CDR3 covers 13 residues. The germline gives CDR1 SQVTM, CDR2 ANQGSEA. Trimming removed 7 bases at V and 3 bases at J, with 15 bases between. The CDR3 protein is CSADSRWDTEAFF. The CDR3 nucleotides read TGCAGCGCGGACTCCCGATGGGACACTGAAGCTTTCTTT.

This clonotype was recorded many times. The chain uses TRBV12-3 or TRBV12-4 and TRBJ2-1, with a tentative D call TRBD2 (6 bases). Trimming stripped 7 bases from V and 0 bases from J, with 13 bases between. This CDR3 is built from 15 residues. CDR3 in amino acids: CASTPRESSYNEQFF. For the CDR3, the DNA is TGTGCCAGCACCCCCCGGGAGTCCTCCTACAATGAGCAGTTCTTC.

This clonotype has ten or more counts. The chain uses TRBV20-1 and TRBJ2-7, with 8 bases that match TRBD1. CDR1 and CDR2 (germline): DFQATT, SNEGSKA (reference sequence). V was clipped by 1 base and J by 2 bases; unmatched bases: 7. This CDR3 has 15 residues. CDR3 nucleotides: TGCAGTGCTAGAGCCAGGACAGGGTGGGCCTACGAGCAGTACTTC. Translation gives CSARARTGWAYEQYF.

This clonotype was detected many times. This rearrangement joins TRBV15 to TRBJ1-5; 7 bases match TRBD1. Germline lookup yields CDR1 LNHNV and CDR2 YYDKDF (reference sequence). This CDR3 has 17 residues. V dropped 1 base and J dropped 4; count of bases not matched to a gene: 10. CDR3 in amino acids: CATSRGGRQGGNQPQHF. The CDR3 nucleotides read TGTGCCACCAGCAGAGGGGGGCGGCAGGGGGGAAATCAGCCCCAGCATTTT.

This clonotype has at least ten counts. The V call is TRBV2, the J call TRBJ2-6; 10 bases line up with TRBD1. Germline CDR1 is SNHLY and CDR2 is FYNNEI. With 6 bases clipped from V and 1 base from J, the junction kept 9 bases outside the gene matches. The CDR3 covers 18 residues. Here the CDR3 DNA reads TGTGCCAGCAGGCCCGGACAGGGGGTTAGTTCTGGGGCCAACGTCCTGACTTTC. It yields the protein CASRPGQGVSSGANVLTF. Drawing the rest from reference TRBV2 and TRBJ2-6, the complete variable domain is EPEVTQTPSHQVTQMGQEVILRCVPISNHLYFYWYRQILGQKVEFLVSFYNNEISEKSEIFDDQFSVERPDGSNFTLKIRSTKLEDSAMYFCASRPGQGVSSGANVLTFGAGSRLTVL.

Comment on this clonotype: A read error may explain this, as a much larger clone is one base away. The chain joins TRBV5-1 to TRBJ1-5; D is unresolved. This CDR3 contains 13 residues. The germline V gene has CDR1 SGHRS and CDR2 YFSETQ. Trimming stripped 4 bases from V and 9 bases from J, with 14 bases between. The CDR3 is CASSPDGTRPQHF. DNA of the CDR3: TGCGCCAGCAGCCCGGACGGCACTCGGCCCCAGCATTTT.